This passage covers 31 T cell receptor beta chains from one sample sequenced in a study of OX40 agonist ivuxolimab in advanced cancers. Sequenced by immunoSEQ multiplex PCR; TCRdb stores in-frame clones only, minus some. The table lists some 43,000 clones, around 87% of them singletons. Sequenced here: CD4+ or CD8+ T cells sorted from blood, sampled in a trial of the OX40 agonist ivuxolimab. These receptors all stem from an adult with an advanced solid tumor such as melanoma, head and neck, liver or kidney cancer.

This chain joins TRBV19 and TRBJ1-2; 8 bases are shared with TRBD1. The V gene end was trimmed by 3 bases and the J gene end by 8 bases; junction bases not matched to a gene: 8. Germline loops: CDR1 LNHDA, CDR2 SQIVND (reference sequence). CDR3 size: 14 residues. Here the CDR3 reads CASSIFDRGVGYTF. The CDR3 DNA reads TGTGCCAGTAGTATCTTTGACAGGGGTGTCGGCTACACCTTC.

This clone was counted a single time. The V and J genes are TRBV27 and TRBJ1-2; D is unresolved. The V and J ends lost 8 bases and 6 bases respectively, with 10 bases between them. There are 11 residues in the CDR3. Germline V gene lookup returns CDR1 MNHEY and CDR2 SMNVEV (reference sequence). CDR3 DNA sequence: TGTGCCAGCGGAAAAACGGATGGCTACACCTTC. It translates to CASGKTDGYTF.

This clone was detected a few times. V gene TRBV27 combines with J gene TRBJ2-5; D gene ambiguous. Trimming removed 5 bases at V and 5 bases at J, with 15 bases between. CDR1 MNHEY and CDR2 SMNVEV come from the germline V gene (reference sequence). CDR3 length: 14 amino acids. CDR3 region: CASSPSWARETQYF. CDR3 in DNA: TGTGCCAGCAGTCCCTCTTGGGCTCGCGAGACCCAGTACTTC.

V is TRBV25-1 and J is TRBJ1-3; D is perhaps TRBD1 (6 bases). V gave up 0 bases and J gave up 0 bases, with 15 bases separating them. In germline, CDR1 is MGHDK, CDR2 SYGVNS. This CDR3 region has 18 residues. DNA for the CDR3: TGTGCCAGCAGTGAATACTATTGGCAGGGGAACTCTGGAAACACCATATATTTT. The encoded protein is CASSEYYWQGNSGNTIYF.

As DNA, the CDR3 is TGTGCCACCAGCAGAGATAGCGAGACCTTCCAAGAGACCCAGTACTTC. Translated: CATSRDSETFQETQYF. The chain combines TRBV15 with TRBJ2-5, with a tentative D call TRBD2 (5 bases). Germline-derived CDR1 and CDR2 are LNHNV and YYDKDF (reference sequence). This CDR3 spans 16 amino acids. V was trimmed by 0 bases and J by 1 base, leaving 12 bases between them.

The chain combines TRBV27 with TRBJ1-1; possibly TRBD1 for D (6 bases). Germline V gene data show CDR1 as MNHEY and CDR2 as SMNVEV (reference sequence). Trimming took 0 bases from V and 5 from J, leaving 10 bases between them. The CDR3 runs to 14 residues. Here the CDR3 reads CASSLSTGRTEAFF. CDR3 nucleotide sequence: TGTGCCAGCAGTTTATCAACAGGGAGGACTGAAGCTTTCTTT.

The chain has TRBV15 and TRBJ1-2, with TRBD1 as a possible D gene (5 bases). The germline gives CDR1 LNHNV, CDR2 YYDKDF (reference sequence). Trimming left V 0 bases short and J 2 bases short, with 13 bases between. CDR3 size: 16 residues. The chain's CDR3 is CATSRDKGASNYGYTF. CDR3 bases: TGTGCCACCAGCAGAGATAAAGGGGCCAGCAACTATGGCTACACCTTC.

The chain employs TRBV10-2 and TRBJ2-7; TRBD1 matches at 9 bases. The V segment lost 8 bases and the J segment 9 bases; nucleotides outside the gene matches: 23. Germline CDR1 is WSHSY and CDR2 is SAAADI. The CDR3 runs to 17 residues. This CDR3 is CASYRAPPGQGKWVQYF. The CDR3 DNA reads TGCGCCAGCTATAGAGCCCCACCGGGACAGGGCAAATGGGTGCAGTACTTC.

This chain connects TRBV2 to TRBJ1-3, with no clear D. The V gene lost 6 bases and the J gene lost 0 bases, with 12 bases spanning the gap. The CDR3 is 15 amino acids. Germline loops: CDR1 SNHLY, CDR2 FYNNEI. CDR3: CASRDGRLSGNTIYF. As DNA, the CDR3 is TGTGCCAGCAGGGACGGACGACTCTCTGGAAACACCATATATTTT.

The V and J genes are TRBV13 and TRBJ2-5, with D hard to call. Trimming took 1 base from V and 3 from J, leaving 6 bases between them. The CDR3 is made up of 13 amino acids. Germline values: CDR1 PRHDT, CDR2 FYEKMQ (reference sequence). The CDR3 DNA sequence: TGTGCCAGCAGCTTAGTGGCGGAAGAGACCCAGTACTTC. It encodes CASSLVAEETQYF.

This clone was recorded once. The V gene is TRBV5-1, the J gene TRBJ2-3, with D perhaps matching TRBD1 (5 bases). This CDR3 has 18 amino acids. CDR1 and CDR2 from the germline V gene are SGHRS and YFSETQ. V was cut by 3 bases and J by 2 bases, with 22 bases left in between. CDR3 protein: CASSSFQGWGWNTDTQYF. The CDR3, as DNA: TGCGCCAGCAGCTCTTTTCAGGGATGGGGATGGAACACAGATACGCAGTATTTT.

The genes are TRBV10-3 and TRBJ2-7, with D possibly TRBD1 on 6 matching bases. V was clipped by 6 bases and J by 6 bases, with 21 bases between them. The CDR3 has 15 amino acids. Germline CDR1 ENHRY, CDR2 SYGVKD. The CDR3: CAISDRLDRRGEQYV. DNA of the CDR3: TGTGCCATCAGCGACCGCTTGGACAGACGGGGCGAGCAGTACGTC.

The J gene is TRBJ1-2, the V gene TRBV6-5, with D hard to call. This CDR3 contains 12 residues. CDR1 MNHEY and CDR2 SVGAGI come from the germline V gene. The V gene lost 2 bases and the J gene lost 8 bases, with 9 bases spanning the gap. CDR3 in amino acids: CASSYPLGGYTF. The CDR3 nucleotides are TGTGCCAGCAGTTACCCTCTTGGGGGCTACACCTTC.

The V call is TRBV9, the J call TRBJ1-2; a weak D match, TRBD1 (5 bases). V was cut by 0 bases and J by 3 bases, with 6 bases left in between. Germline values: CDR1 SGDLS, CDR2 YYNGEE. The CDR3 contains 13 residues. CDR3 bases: TGTGCCAGCAGCGTAGGGGGGGACTATGGCTACACCTTC. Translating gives CASSVGGDYGYTF.

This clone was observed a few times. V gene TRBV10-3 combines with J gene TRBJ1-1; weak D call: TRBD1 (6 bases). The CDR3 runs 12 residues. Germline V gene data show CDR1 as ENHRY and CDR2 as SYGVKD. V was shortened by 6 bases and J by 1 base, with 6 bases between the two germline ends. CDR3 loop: CAIRQGNTEAFF. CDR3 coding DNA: TGTGCCATCAGACAGGGGAACACTGAAGCTTTCTTT.

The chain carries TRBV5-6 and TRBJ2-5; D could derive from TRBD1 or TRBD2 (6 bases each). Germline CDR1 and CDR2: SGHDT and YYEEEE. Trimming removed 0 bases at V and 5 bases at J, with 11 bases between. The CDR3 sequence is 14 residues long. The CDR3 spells CASSLARGRETQYF. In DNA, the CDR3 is TGTGCCAGCAGCTTGGCCCGGGGGCGGGAGACCCAGTACTTC. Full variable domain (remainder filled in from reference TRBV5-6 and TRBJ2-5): DAGVTQSPTHLIKTRGQQVTLRCSPKSGHDTVSWYQQALGQGPQFIFQYYEEEERQRGNFPDRFSGHQFPNYSSELNVNALLLGDSALYLCASSLARGRETQYFGPGTRLLVL.

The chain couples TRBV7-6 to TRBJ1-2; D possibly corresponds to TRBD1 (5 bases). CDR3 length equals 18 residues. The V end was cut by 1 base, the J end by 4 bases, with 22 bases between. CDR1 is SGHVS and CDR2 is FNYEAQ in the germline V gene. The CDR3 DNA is TGTGCCAGCAGCTTAGGGGACTCCAAGGTCTGGGCCCCCTATGGCTACACCTTC. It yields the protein CASSLGDSKVWAPYGYTF.

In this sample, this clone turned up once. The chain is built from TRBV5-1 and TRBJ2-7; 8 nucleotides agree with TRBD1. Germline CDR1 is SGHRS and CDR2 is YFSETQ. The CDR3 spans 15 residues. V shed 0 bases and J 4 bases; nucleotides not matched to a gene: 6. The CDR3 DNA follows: TGCGCCAGCAGCTTGGATGGACAGGGCTGGTACGAGCAGTACTTC. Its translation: CASSLDGQGWYEQYF.

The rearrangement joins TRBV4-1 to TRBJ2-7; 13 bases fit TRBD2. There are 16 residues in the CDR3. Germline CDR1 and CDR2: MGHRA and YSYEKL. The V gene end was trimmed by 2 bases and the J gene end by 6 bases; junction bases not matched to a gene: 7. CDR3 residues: CASSQNGLAGAPEQYF. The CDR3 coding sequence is TGCGCCAGCAGCCAAAATGGACTAGCGGGAGCACCCGAGCAGTACTTC.

The CDR3 loop is CASSDGGGQRGNTIYF. For the CDR3, the DNA is TGCGCCAGCAGTGATGGCGGGGGACAGCGAGGAAACACCATATATTTT. The chain is built from TRBV5-1 and TRBJ1-3; 7 bases are a match to TRBD1. The CDR3 has 16 residues. With V trimmed by 5 bases and J by 4 bases, 12 bases remained unmatched. Germline assignment: CDR1 SGHRS and CDR2 YFSETQ.

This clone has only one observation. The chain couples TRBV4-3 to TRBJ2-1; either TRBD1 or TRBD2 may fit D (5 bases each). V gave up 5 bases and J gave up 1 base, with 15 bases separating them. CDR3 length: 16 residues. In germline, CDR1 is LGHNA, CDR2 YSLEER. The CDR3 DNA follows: TGCGCCAGCAGCTGGTCCGGGACGGGGTCCTACAATGAGCAGTTCTTC. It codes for CASSWSGTGSYNEQFF.

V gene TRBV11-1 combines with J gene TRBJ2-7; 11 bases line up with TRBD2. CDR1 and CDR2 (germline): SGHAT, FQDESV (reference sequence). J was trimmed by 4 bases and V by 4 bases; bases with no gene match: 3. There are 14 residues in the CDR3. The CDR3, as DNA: TGTGCCAGCAGCTCCGGACTAGCGGGTTACGAGCAGTACGTC. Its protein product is CASSSGLAGYEQYV.

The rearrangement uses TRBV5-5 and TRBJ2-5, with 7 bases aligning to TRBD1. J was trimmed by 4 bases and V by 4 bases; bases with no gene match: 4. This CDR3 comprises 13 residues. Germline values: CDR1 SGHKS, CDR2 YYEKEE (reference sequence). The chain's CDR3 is CASSLYRGETQYF. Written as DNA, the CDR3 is TGTGCCAGCAGCCTATACAGGGGAGAGACCCAGTACTTC.

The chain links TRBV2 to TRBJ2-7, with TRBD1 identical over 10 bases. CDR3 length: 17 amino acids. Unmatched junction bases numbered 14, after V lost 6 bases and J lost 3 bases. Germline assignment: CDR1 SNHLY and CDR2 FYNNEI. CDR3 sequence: CASSHDRGRKYGYEQYV. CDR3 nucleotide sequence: TGTGCCAGCAGCCACGACAGGGGGCGAAAGTACGGCTACGAGCAGTACGTC.

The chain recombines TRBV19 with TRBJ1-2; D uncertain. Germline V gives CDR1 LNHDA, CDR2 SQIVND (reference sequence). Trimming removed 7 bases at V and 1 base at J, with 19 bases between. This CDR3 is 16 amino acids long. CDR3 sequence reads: CASTHIPESFNYGYTF. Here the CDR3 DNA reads TGTGCCAGTACCCATATCCCCGAGTCCTTTAACTATGGCTACACCTTC.

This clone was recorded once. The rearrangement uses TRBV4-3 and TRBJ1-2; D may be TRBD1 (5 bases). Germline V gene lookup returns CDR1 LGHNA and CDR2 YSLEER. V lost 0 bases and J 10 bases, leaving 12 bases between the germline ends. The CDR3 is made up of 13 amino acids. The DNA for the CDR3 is TGCGCCAGCAGCCAAGATCAGACAGCTTTCTACACCTTC. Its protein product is CASSQDQTAFYTF.

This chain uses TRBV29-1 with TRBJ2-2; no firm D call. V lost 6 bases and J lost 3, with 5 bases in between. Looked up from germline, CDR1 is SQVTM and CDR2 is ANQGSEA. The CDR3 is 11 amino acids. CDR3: CSVDYTGELFF. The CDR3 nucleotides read TGCAGCGTAGATTACACCGGGGAGCTGTTTTTT.

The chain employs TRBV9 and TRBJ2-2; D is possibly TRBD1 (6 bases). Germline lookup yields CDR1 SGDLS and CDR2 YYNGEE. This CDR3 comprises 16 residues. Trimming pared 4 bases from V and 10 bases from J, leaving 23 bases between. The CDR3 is CASSRGQKNTGEELFF. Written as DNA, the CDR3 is TGTGCCAGCAGCCGCGGACAGAAAAACACCGGGGAGGAGCTGTTTTTT.

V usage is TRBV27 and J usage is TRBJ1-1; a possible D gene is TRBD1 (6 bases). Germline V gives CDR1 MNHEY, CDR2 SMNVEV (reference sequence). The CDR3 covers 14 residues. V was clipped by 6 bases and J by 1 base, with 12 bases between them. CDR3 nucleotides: TGTGCCAGCAGGAGAGGGGGATCGAACACTGAAGCTTTCTTT. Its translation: CASRRGGSNTEAFF.

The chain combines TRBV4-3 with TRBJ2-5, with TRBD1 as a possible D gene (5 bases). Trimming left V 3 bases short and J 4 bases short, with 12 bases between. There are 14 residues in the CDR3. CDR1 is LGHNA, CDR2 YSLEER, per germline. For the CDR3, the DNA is TGCGCCAGCAGCCAGCGGCAGGGCCCAGAGACCCAGTACTTC. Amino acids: CASSQRQGPETQYF.

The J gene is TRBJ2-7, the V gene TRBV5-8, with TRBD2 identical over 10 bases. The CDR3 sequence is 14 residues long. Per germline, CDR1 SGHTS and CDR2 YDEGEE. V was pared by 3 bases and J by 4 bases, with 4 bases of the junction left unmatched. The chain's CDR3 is CASSSSAGGYEQYF. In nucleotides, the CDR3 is TGTGCCAGCAGCTCATCAGCGGGAGGGTACGAGCAGTACTTC. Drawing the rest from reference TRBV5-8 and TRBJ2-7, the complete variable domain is EAGVTQSPTHLIKTRGQQATLRCSPISGHTSVYWYQQALGLGLQFLLWYDEGEERNRGNFPPRFSGRQFPNYSSELNVNALELEDSALYLCASSSSAGGYEQYFGPGTRLTVT.